Following are 5 T cell receptor beta chains from one sample sequenced in a study of T cell responses to AZD1222 COVID-19 vaccine. Profiled with immunoSEQ multiplex PCR; TCRdb holds only in-frame clones, not every one. Here the sample spans around 110,000 clones, 85% to 95% being singletons. Source: peripheral blood, taken on day 0 of AZD1222 vaccination. These receptors originate from an adult in good health.

This chain uses TRBV5-1 with TRBJ1-2; D gene ambiguous. The germline V gene has CDR1 SGHRS and CDR2 YFSETQ. The CDR3 is 13 amino acids. The germline V and J ends were trimmed by 0 bases and 11 bases, with 14 bases remaining between them. This chain's CDR3 is CASSLEPAATYTF. CDR3 coding DNA: TGCGCCAGCAGCTTGGAACCGGCGGCCACGTACACCTTC.

This clone was seen only once. V gene TRBV5-6 combines with J gene TRBJ1-1; the D gene is possibly TRBD1 (6 bases). Per the germline V gene, CDR1 is SGHDT and CDR2 is YYEEEE. The V and J ends lost 1 base and 0 bases respectively, with 10 bases between them. The CDR3 spans 15 residues. The CDR3 DNA follows: TGTGCCAGCAGCTTGAGTCCAGGGGTGAACACTGAAGCTTTCTTT. The encoded protein is CASSLSPGVNTEAFF.

V usage is TRBV3-1 (or the pseudogene TRBV3-2) and J usage is TRBJ2-1; TRBD2 is a possible D gene (6 bases). Trimming took off 5 bases at V and 7 bases at J, with 18 bases between the two ends. CDR1 LGHDT and CDR2 YNNKEL come from the germline V gene (reference sequence). CDR3 length: 15 residues. DNA for the CDR3: TGTGCCAGCAGCTCCCCTAGCGTTCTGGTTAATGAGCAGTTCTTC. Its translation: CASSSPSVLVNEQFF.

The rearrangement links TRBV9 to TRBJ2-1; 7 nucleotides match TRBD2. J was trimmed by 8 bases and V by 0 bases; bases with no gene match: 5. CDR1 SGDLS and CDR2 YYNGEE come from the germline V gene. The CDR3 covers 14 residues. The CDR3 DNA reads as TGTGCCAGCAGCGTAGGGACTAGAGGTCATGAGCAGTTCTTC. Amino acids: CASSVGTRGHEQFF.

The chain links TRBV27 to TRBJ1-5, with D uncertain. V was trimmed by 6 bases and J by 4 bases, leaving 10 bases between them. Looked up from germline, CDR1 is MNHEY and CDR2 is SMNVEV (reference sequence). The CDR3 is 13 amino acids. The CDR3 reads CASSFGWNQPQHF. The CDR3 DNA is TGTGCCAGCAGCTTCGGGTGGAATCAGCCCCAGCATTTT.